This TCR beta chain was identified during a study of CD8 T cells in Susac syndrome (dated by TCRdb to about 2019). Broadly, across the study: Whether CD8+ T cell activation and differentiation in Susac syndrome was antigen driven was tested using repertoire sequencing.

General conclusions and limits of the study: The number of individuals in the TCR sequencing and HLA analysis was recognized as being relatively small.

RNA was extracted using the RNeasy kit, and about 0.45 to 1 microgram was reverse transcribed with random hexamers. The immunoSEQ multiplex PCR assay, covering 54 Vbeta and 13 Jbeta segments, was used to amplify TCR beta CDR3 regions. To correct PCR amplification bias, a synthetic template baseline was used for both primer optimization and computational correction. The study's own analysis went as follows. Reads were annotated to V, D and J genes according to IMGT and were analyzed with immunoSEQ Analyzer, with only productive sequences retained. Clonality was calculated as one minus the Shannon entropy normalized by log2 of the number of productive unique sequences. For each patient and control, public and private clones were evaluated within the 100 most prevalent clones. Clones were defined as Susac-specific when absent from the healthy and MS cohorts, from about a thousand published viral clones and from other ImmuneACCESS disease sequences. The public reads were run again by TCRdb, first through fastp at Q25 and then through MiXCR, and only productive beta chains were kept. Rows are combined by CDR3 protein, so each entry shows the most common genes and DNA. What appears here as the V and J calls and clone size reflects TCRdb's work, not the paper's. The sample records a few hundred thousand distinct CDR3 sequences, around 93% of which are singletons. The top ten constitute around 0.076% of the sample.

The CDR3 contains 14 residues, cysteine and phenylalanine counted. This entry keeps only the CDR3 DNA: 42 bases, framed from base 1. Relative to germline, V is 4 bases shorter and J is 5 bases shorter, with 15 bases between their ends. Taken from the germline V gene, the CDR1 and CDR2 loops are SGDLS and YYNGEE. Peripheral blood CD8+ and CD4+ T cells from healthy donors, Susac syndrome patients and multiple sclerosis patients were profiled by high-throughput TCR beta sequencing. Multiple sclerosis controls were treatment-naive patients with stable or active relapsing-remitting disease fulfilling revised McDonald criteria. Bulk CD8+ and CD4+ T cells were purified by magnetic negative isolation, whereas CD8+ TEMRA cells were enriched by FACS. Blood was drawn into EDTA tubes, processed within 24 hours, and PBMCs were isolated by density gradient centrifugation. PBMCs intended for TCR sequencing were cryopreserved in liquid nitrogen and thawed later in a water bath at 37 degrees C. The sorted or isolated CD4+, CD8+ and CD8+ TEMRA cells had a purity of 90% or higher.

Turning to this clonotype: Its antigen is still unknown. No clone much larger than this one lies a single base away; base qualities are absent.

The receptor was isolated from a human donor with multiple sclerosis. The chain employs TRBV9 and TRBJ2-5; the D gene cannot be named for sure. Sequencing was performed on CD4+ T cells from PBMCs. In nucleotide form, the sequence is TGTGCCAGCAGCCCCCGGTGGGATGGGGAGACCCAGTACTTC. The translation is CASSPRWDGETQYF.